The 9 T cell receptor beta chains below were found in one sample sequenced in a study of control samples from healthy donors and cancer patients. The assay was immunoSEQ multiplex PCR, and TCRdb's table has in-frame clones only and misses some. Of roughly 30,000 clones listed, about 93% are singletons. Sequenced sample: PBMCs. These receptors were taken from a man aged 40-55 years with colorectal cancer.

This chain joins TRBV3-1 (or the pseudogene TRBV3-2) and TRBJ1-2, with D possibly being TRBD1 (6 bases). The germline V gene has CDR1 LGHDT and CDR2 YNNKEL (reference sequence). The CDR3 length is 15 residues. The V and J ends lost 1 base and 3 bases respectively, with 12 bases between them. The CDR3 loop is CASSQGPQGHYGYTF. Here the CDR3 DNA reads TGTGCCAGCAGCCAAGGACCACAGGGTCACTATGGCTACACCTTC.

This chain links TRBV15 with TRBJ2-1; TRBD2 matches at 10 bases. Per germline, CDR1 LNHNV and CDR2 YYDKDF (reference sequence). Trimming took 6 bases from V and 7 from J; bases not matched to a gene: 9. The CDR3 covers 15 residues. The CDR3 protein is CATSITASGSNEQFF. CDR3 nucleotides: TGTGCCACCAGTATCACGGCTAGCGGGAGTAATGAGCAGTTCTTC. The full variable domain, completed using reference TRBV15 and TRBJ2-1, is DAMVIQNPRYQVTQFGKPVTLSCSQTLNHNVMYWYQQKSSQAPKLLFHYYDKDFNNEADTPDNFQSRRPNTSFCFLDIRSPGLGDTAMYLCATSITASGSNEQFFGPGTRLTVL.

The chain combines TRBV4-3 with TRBJ2-6; 10 bases are shared with TRBD2. The ends lost 1 base at V and 0 bases at J; junction bases unmatched: 6. Germline assignment: CDR1 LGHNA and CDR2 YSLEER. The CDR3 runs 19 residues. For the CDR3, the DNA is TGCGCCAGCAGCCAAGTCATAACTAGCGGGGCCTCTGGGGCCAACGTCCTGACTTTC. It translates to CASSQVITSGASGANVLTF.

The chain couples TRBV3-1 (or the pseudogene TRBV3-2) to TRBJ1-6; D unresolved. The CDR3 spans 14 residues. Germline V lookup: CDR1 LGHDT, CDR2 YNNKEL (reference sequence). With 1 base removed from V and 7 bases from J, the gap between germline ends came to 8 bases. CDR3 protein: CASSQGYGNSPLHF. CDR3 DNA sequence: TGTGCCAGCAGCCAAGGGTACGGCAATTCACCCCTCCACTTT.

V is TRBV7-9 and J is TRBJ1-6; no definite D call. Germline V CDR1 and CDR2: SEHNR, FQNEAQ (reference sequence). The V and J ends lost 2 bases and 1 base respectively, with 9 bases between them. This CDR3 has 16 amino acids. The CDR3 bases are TGTGCCAGCAGCTTACTAACGGGGTCCTATAATTCACCCCTCCACTTT. Translation gives CASSLLTGSYNSPLHF.

J is TRBJ1-4 and V is TRBV30; D not certain. The CDR3 is 12 residues long. Germline V gives CDR1 GTSNPN, CDR2 SVGIG (reference sequence). V was pared by 3 bases and J by 8 bases, with 10 bases between. CDR3 amino acids: CAWSQFGEKLFF. DNA for the CDR3: TGTGCCTGGAGCCAGTTTGGGGAAAAACTGTTTTTT.

The chain recombines TRBV7-3 with TRBJ2-7; 8 bases are shared with TRBD2. Germline V gene lookup returns CDR1 SGHTA and CDR2 FQGTGA. J lost 7 bases, V lost 2 bases, and 7 bases had no gene match. The length of the CDR3 is 14 residues. CDR3 coding DNA: TGTGCCAGCAGCTTAGGCGGGGGGCTTAAAGAGCAGTACTTC. Translation: CASSLGGGLKEQYF.

This chain links TRBV10-1 with TRBJ2-5; TRBD1 or TRBD2 may be the D gene (5 bases each). Trimming removed 9 bases from V and 1 base from J, with 15 bases in between. The CDR3 contains 14 residues. The germline V gene has CDR1 WNHNN and CDR2 SYGVQD (reference sequence). CDR3 in DNA: TGCGCCAGGGGGGAAGACAGAATCCAAGAGACCCAGTACTTC. It encodes CARGEDRIQETQYF.

The V call is TRBV19, the J call TRBJ1-3; D gene unclear. The V and J ends lost 6 bases and 0 bases respectively, with 6 bases between them. This CDR3 has 13 residues. CDR1 LNHDA and CDR2 SQIVND come from the germline V gene (reference sequence). Here the CDR3 DNA reads TGTGCCAGTAGGAGGGTCTCTGGAAACACCATATATTTT. It codes for CASRRVSGNTIYF.